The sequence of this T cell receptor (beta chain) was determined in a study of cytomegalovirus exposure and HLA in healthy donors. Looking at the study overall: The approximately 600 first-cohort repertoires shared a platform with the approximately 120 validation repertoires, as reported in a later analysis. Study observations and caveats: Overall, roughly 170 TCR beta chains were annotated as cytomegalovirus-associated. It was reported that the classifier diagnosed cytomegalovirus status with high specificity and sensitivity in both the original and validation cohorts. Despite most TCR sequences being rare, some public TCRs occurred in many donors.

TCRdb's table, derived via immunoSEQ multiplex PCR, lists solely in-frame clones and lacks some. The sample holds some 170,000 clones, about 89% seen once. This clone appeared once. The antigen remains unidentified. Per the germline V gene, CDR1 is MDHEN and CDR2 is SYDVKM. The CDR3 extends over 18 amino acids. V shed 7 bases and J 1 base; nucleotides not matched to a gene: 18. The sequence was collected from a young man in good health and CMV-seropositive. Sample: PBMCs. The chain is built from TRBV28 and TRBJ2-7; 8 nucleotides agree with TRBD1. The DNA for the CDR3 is TGTGCCAGCATGAGGACAGGGCTGAGTATACCCAATTCCTACGAGCAGTACTTC. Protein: CASMRTGLSIPNSYEQYF.